Listed below are T cell receptor beta chains from one sample, sequenced in a study of identical twins. TCRdb analysed the 5' RACE reads with MiXCR anew, one entry per CDR3 protein. Of about 810,000 distinct CDR3 sequences in the sample, 9% to 15% were seen once. This sample was shared with a second study, whose subject was yellow fever vaccine responses in identical twins.

Sequencing was carried out using PBMCs. The receptor set was obtained from a woman aged 18-35 years in good health. Each CDR3 is given with its conserved first and last residue. A D gene is named only where the DNA matches it firmly. Clone size is stated in some rows and not others, as once, few, many or a class when expanded.

clone_size | d_call | j_call | v_call | cdr3_nt | cdr3_aa
few | . | TRBJ2-5 | TRBV13 | TGTGCCAGCAGCTTTCCTAGCACGGAGACCCAGTACTTC | CASSFPSTETQYF
. | TRBD1 | TRBJ2-5 | TRBV29-1 | TGCAGCGTTGGGGGGACAGGAGGCCAAAGAGAGACCCAGTACTTC | CSVGGTGGQRETQYF
few | TRBD1 | TRBJ1-1 | TRBV3-1 | TGTGCCAGCAGCCAAGCCCTACAGGGGGCGGGTACTGAAGCTTTCTTT | CASSQALQGAGTEAFF
. | TRBD2 | TRBJ2-2 | TRBV7-2 | TGTGCCAGCAGCCGCAGTCCGGGGGGGCGCGGGGAGCTGTTTTTT | CASSRSPGGRGELFF
many | . | TRBJ1-5 | TRBV19 | TGTGCCAGTTCCCGGCCCCAGCAGGGGCGAGCTCAGCCCCAGCATTTT | CASSRPQQGRAQPQHF
. | . | TRBJ2-5 | TRBV13 | TGTGCCAGCAGCTTGAGGGCGAACCGAAAAGGAGAGACCCAGTACTTC | CASSLRANRKGETQYF
many | . | TRBJ1-4 | TRBV12-3/TRBV12-4 | TGTGCCAGCACCGAAAATGAAAAACTGTTTTTT | CASTENEKLFF
many | TRBD1 | TRBJ2-7 | TRBV5-5 | TGTGCCAGCAGTTCCCCGGGACAGGGCGTCGAGCAGTACTTC | CASSSPGQGVEQYF
. | TRBD2 | TRBJ2-3 | TRBV6-5 | TGTGCCAGCAGTTACTCGATGCGGGGGGGCTTTGATACGCAGTATTTT | CASSYSMRGGFDTQYF
. | . | TRBJ1-5 | TRBV27 | TGTGCCACCCGACAGGAGTACAATCAGCCCCAGCATTTT | CATRQEYNQPQHF
. | TRBD2 | TRBJ2-7 | TRBV18 | TGTGCCAGCTCACTTAAGCGGGAGGGGCCCTACGAGCAGTACTTC | CASSLKREGPYEQYF
. | . | TRBJ2-7 | TRBV20-1 | TGCAGTGCTACCGATACAGGACTCTACGAGCAGTACTTC | CSATDTGLYEQYF
. | TRBD1 | TRBJ2-1 | TRBV4-2 | TGTGCCAGCAGCCCGGGAATCGGGACAGCCATGAAAAGGGAGCAGTTCTTC | CASSPGIGTAMKREQFF
few | . | TRBJ2-5 | TRBV4-2 | TGTGCCAGCAGCCAAGAAGTTTCGGCTGTGGGAGAGACCCAGTACTTC | CASSQEVSAVGETQYF
many | TRBD1 | TRBJ1-1 | TRBV7-9 | TGTGCCAGCAGCGGAGCCGGGACAGCCTACACTGAAGCTTTCTTT | CASSGAGTAYTEAFF
many | TRBD2 | TRBJ2-5 | TRBV24-1 | TGTGCCACCAGTGAGCTAGCGGGAGGGAAAGAGACCCAGTACTTC | CATSELAGGKETQYF
. | . | TRBJ2-5 | TRBV29-1 | TGCAGCGTTGAAGGAATATCGGGGCAAGAGACCCAGTACTTC | CSVEGISGQETQYF
few | TRBD1 | TRBJ2-6 | TRBV27 | TGTGCCAGCAGTTTAACCGACAGGGCTGGGGCCAACGTCCTGACTTTC | CASSLTDRAGANVLTF
few | TRBD1 | TRBJ2-6 | TRBV29-1 | TGCAGCGCCTCTACAGGGGCTGGGGCCAACGTCCTGACTTTC | CSASTGAGANVLTF
few | TRBD1 | TRBJ2-2 | TRBV6-5 | TGTGCCAGCAGTTACGATCCGGGACAGATTACCGGGGAGCTGTTTTTT | CASSYDPGQITGELFF
. | . | TRBJ2-3 | TRBV9 | TGTGCCAGCAGCGTAGGAGGAGGGCCAGATACGCAGTATTTT | CASSVGGGPDTQYF
many | . | TRBJ1-6 | TRBV7-9 | TGTGCCAGCAGCTCTAGGGGGTTTTCGGGAACCAATTCACCCCTCCACTTT | CASSSRGFSGTNSPLHF
. | . | TRBJ2-7 | TRBV27 | TGTGCCAGCAGTACTCGGACGGAGGGCTACGAGCAGTACTTC | CASSTRTEGYEQYF
. | TRBD1 | TRBJ2-3 | TRBV15 | TGTGCCACCAGCAAACTCCCAGGGACAGGGGATACAGATACGCAGTATTTT | CATSKLPGTGDTDTQYF
. | . | TRBJ1-2 | TRBV5-1 | TGCGCCAGCAGCAGGAAACAGCCAAGCGTTCATGGCTACACCTTC | CASSRKQPSVHGYTF
. | . | TRBJ2-3 | TRBV19 | TGTGCCAGTCAGGATGCCTGGGACACAGATACGCAGTATTTT | CASQDAWDTDTQYF
few | . | TRBJ2-5 | TRBV7-2 | TGTGCCAGCAAATCGGCTCCGCAAGAGACCCAGTACTTC | CASKSAPQETQYF
few | . | TRBJ2-2 | TRBV12-3/TRBV12-4 | TGTGCCAGCAGTACGATCGGGGGGCGCATCACCGGGGAGCTGTTTTTT | CASSTIGGRITGELFF
. | TRBD1 | TRBJ1-1 | TRBV12-3/TRBV12-4 | TGTGCCAGCAGCCGAAGTAGGACAGGATTAAAGAACACTGAAGCTTTCTTT | CASSRSRTGLKNTEAFF
. | . | TRBJ2-3 | TRBV3-1 | TGTGCCAGCAGCCTTACTCGCGGTAGCACAGATACGCAGTATTTT | CASSLTRGSTDTQYF
few | . | TRBJ2-1 | TRBV29-1 | TGCAGCGTTGAAGGGAGGGGCGGTGAGCAGTTCTTC | CSVEGRGGEQFF
few | . | TRBJ2-7 | TRBV12-3/TRBV12-4 | TGTGCCAGCAGCTACGGGCTCGAGCAGTACTTC | CASSYGLEQYF
few | . | TRBJ2-7 | TRBV6-2/TRBV6-3 | TGTGCCAGCAGCATCGACAGGAACTACGAGCAGTACTTC | CASSIDRNYEQYF
. | . | TRBJ2-1 | TRBV12-3/TRBV12-4 | TGTGCCAGCAGTTTGGGGCAGATGAATGAGCAGTTCTTC | CASSLGQMNEQFF
many | TRBD1 | TRBJ2-1 | TRBV5-1 | TGTGCCAGCAGCCTGACAGGGGGTTCCTACAATGAGCAGTTCTTC | CASSLTGGSYNEQFF
once | . | TRBJ2-7 | TRBV5-6 | TGTGCCATCAGCTTAGGGCCTACCTACGAGCAGTACTTC | CAISLGPTYEQYF
few | . | TRBJ2-1 | TRBV13 | TGTGCCAGCAGCCCAACGGGGGTGTTGTTGGATGAGCAGTTCTTC | CASSPTGVLLDEQFF
few | TRBD2 | TRBJ2-2 | TRBV11-1 | TGTGCCAGCAGCTTAGTTAAGACTAGCGGGAGGCCGAACACCGGGGAGCTGTTTTTT | CASSLVKTSGRPNTGELFF